Listed below are T cell receptor beta chains from one sample, sequenced in a study of response to subunit inactivated influenza vaccine. TCRdb called the RT-PCR reads again in MiXCR, with one record for every CDR3 protein. Here the sample spans almost 250,000 distinct CDR3 sequences, 9.5% to 15% being singletons. Sequencing used non-naive T cells sorted from PBMCs, obtained approximately 15 days before vaccination. The receptors stem from a man aged 45 to 65 who received an inactivated influenza vaccine. Both conserved end residues are part of each CDR3. The D gene is left open where the match is weak. Only part of the rows carry a size: once, few, many, or a class if the clone is expanded.

D gene,clone size,J gene,V gene,CDR3 protein,CDR3 DNA
-,many,TRBJ2-5,TRBV4-1,CASHPRGEETQYF,TGCGCCAGCCATCCCAGGGGGGAAGAGACCCAGTACTTC
TRBD1,-,TRBJ1-6,TRBV7-9,CASSPRTGTSSPLHF,TGTGCCAGCAGCCCTAGGACAGGCACAAGTTCACCCCTCCACTTT
TRBD1,few,TRBJ2-6,TRBV5-1,CASSLQGAQGANVLTF,TGCGCCAGCAGCTTGCAGGGGGCGCAGGGGGCCAACGTCCTGACTTTC
TRBD2,-,TRBJ2-1,TRBV5-1,CASSLGGQRGNNEQFF,TGCGCCAGCAGCTTGGGGGGCCAGCGGGGCAACAATGAGCAGTTCTTC
-,many,TRBJ2-1,TRBV5-1,CASSSDSSYNEQFF,TGCGCCAGCAGCAGTGATAGCTCCTACAATGAGCAGTTCTTC
TRBD1,many,TRBJ2-7,TRBV25-1,CASSEPEDRDYEQYF,TGTGCCAGCAGTGAACCAGAGGACAGGGACTACGAGCAGTACTTC
TRBD2,-,TRBJ2-5,TRBV9,CASSVGRGLAGLYQETQYF,TGTGCCAGCAGCGTAGGTAGGGGACTAGCGGGCCTGTACCAAGAGACCCAGTACTTC
-,many,TRBJ1-1,TRBV27,CASSLAGMNTEAFF,TGTGCCAGCAGTTTGGCAGGGATGAACACTGAAGCTTTCTTT
-,-,TRBJ1-1,TRBV4-3,CASSQDEGTEAFF,TGCGCCAGCAGCCAAGATGAGGGGACTGAAGCTTTCTTT
TRBD2,-,TRBJ2-1,TRBV6-5,CASSYWTSGGGEQFF,TGTGCCAGCAGTTATTGGACTAGCGGGGGAGGTGAGCAGTTCTTC
-,few,TRBJ1-2,TRBV20-1,CSAPRPRHYGYTF,TGCAGTGCTCCTCGACCGAGACATTATGGCTACACCTTC
TRBD2,many,TRBJ2-1,TRBV7-2,CASSLSSGRGDEQFF,TGTGCCAGCAGCTTAAGTAGCGGGAGAGGCGATGAGCAGTTCTTC
-,-,TRBJ2-5,TRBV5-5,CASSQGRRQETQYF,TGTGCCAGCAGCCAGGGGAGAAGACAAGAGACCCAGTACTTC
TRBD1,-,TRBJ2-7,TRBV28,CASSVTGVTLSYEQYF,TGTGCCAGCAGTGTGACAGGGGTAACACTCTCCTACGAGCAGTACTTC
TRBD1,few,TRBJ1-1,TRBV5-4,CASSTRDRGRNTEAFF,TGTGCCAGCAGCACCAGGGACAGGGGTAGGAACACTGAAGCTTTCTTT
TRBD2,-,TRBJ2-7,TRBV27,CASSSRASGGYEQYF,TGTGCCAGCAGTTCCCGGGCTAGCGGGGGCTACGAGCAGTACTTC